One and the same sample provided the 16 T cell receptor beta chains below, sequenced in a study of blood T cell repertoires in COVID-19. Sequenced by immunoSEQ multiplex PCR; TCRdb stores in-frame clones only, minus some. The sample has about 210,000 clones, around nine tenths seen once. The specimen sequenced was peripheral blood. Source of these receptors: a woman between 40 and 50 years old with acute or convalescent COVID-19.

The gene calls are TRBV30 and TRBJ1-1, with TRBD1 matching over 8 bases. V shed 5 bases and J 4 bases; nucleotides not matched to a gene: 6. This CDR3 is built from 13 residues. Germline V gene data show CDR1 as GTSNPN and CDR2 as SVGIG (reference sequence). The CDR3: CAWGRQGATEAFF. CDR3 nucleotide sequence: TGTGCCTGGGGCCGGCAGGGGGCCACTGAAGCTTTCTTT.

The J gene is TRBJ1-6, the V gene TRBV4-1; D is perhaps TRBD1 (5 bases). V lost 0 bases, J lost 7 bases, and 10 bases lay in between. Germline V CDR1 and CDR2: MGHRA, YSYEKL. The CDR3 is made up of 15 amino acids. CDR3 DNA: TGCGCCAGCAGCCAAGAGGGGGGAAGGAATTCACCCCTCCACTTT. It codes for CASSQEGGRNSPLHF.

This chain connects TRBV11-3 to TRBJ2-1; a possible D gene is TRBD2 (6 bases). The germline gives CDR1 SGHNT, CDR2 YENEEA. Trimming removed 2 bases at V and 7 bases at J, with 15 bases between. The length of the CDR3 is 15 residues. CDR3 sequence: CASSLRLGSRNEQFF. CDR3 sequence (DNA): TGTGCCAGCAGCTTAAGACTAGGGTCAAGGAATGAGCAGTTCTTC. Variable domain in full (rest from reference TRBV11-3 and TRBJ2-1): EAGVVQSPRYKIIEKKQPVAFWCNPISGHNTLYWYLQNLGQGPELLIRYENEEAVDDSQLPKDRFSAERLKGVDSTLKIQPAELGDSAVYLCASSLRLGSRNEQFFGPGTRLTVL.

This clone was found once. The chain uses TRBV5-8 and TRBJ1-2, with 11 nucleotides matching TRBD1. Germline values: CDR1 SGHTS, CDR2 YDEGEE. V lost 4 bases, J lost 7 bases, and 3 bases stayed unmatched. The CDR3 loop spans 13 amino acids. The CDR3, as DNA: TGTGCCAGCAGCCTGGGACAGGGGGGTGGCTACACCTTC. It codes for CASSLGQGGGYTF.

This chain's CDR3 is CATRPPGQVYNEQFF. For the CDR3, the DNA is TGTGCCACCAGGCCCCCGGGACAGGTCTACAATGAGCAGTTCTTC. The V gene is TRBV24-1, the J gene TRBJ2-1; TRBD1 agrees at 8 bases. Per the germline V gene, CDR1 is KGHDR and CDR2 is SFDVKD. V dropped 7 bases and J dropped 3; count of bases not matched to a gene: 7. The CDR3 covers 15 residues.

The rearrangement links TRBV6-1 to TRBJ2-3; 10 positions match TRBD2. With V trimmed by 3 bases and J by 2 bases, 8 bases remained unmatched. CDR1 and CDR2 from the germline V gene are MNHNS and SASEGT. The CDR3 length is 17 residues. CDR3 residues: CASSEDPSGGLTDTQYF. The CDR3 DNA reads TGTGCCAGCAGTGAGGATCCTAGCGGGGGCCTCACAGATACGCAGTATTTT.

This chain joins TRBV18 and TRBJ1-2, with D perhaps TRBD1 (6 bases). Germline CDR1 reads KGHSH; CDR2 reads LQKENI. The CDR3 runs 19 residues. The ends were cut back, 3 bases at V and 8 bases at J, with 31 bases in the middle. The CDR3 is CASSPVTGFRSSFWLGYTF. Here the CDR3 DNA reads TGTGCCAGCTCACCTGTAACAGGGTTTCGGTCGTCGTTTTGGTTAGGCTACACCTTC.

This clone occurred once. This chain's CDR3 is CASSFPTGTQETQYF. The CDR3 coding sequence is TGCGCCAGCAGCTTTCCTACAGGGACCCAAGAGACCCAGTACTTC. The rearrangement uses TRBV5-1 and TRBJ2-5; a possible D gene is TRBD1 (6 bases). Trimming left V 2 bases short and J 1 base short, with 12 bases between. The CDR3 has 15 amino acids. The V gene's germline CDR1 is SGHRS and CDR2 YFSETQ.

The rearrangement uses TRBV5-1 and TRBJ2-3; the match to TRBD2 covers 12 bases. Germline values: CDR1 SGHRS, CDR2 YFSETQ. V was clipped by 0 bases and J by 5 bases; unmatched bases: 7. The CDR3 has 17 amino acids. The CDR3 is CASSLAHLAGGEDTQYF. CDR3 in DNA: TGCGCCAGCAGCTTGGCCCACCTAGCGGGGGGGGAAGATACGCAGTATTTT.

This chain joins TRBV9 and TRBJ1-2, with TRBD1 identical over 8 bases. The CDR3 extends over 17 amino acids. Germline-derived CDR1 and CDR2 are SGDLS and YYNGEE. V shed 1 base, J shed 8 bases, and the junction held 16 bases outside the gene matches. The CDR3 DNA sequence: TGTGCCAGCAGCGTACTTAGTGGCCAGGGGGCTGCGAGCGGCTACACCTTC. Its protein product is CASSVLSGQGAASGYTF. Full variable domain (outside the CDR3, taken from reference TRBV9 and TRBJ1-2): DSGVTQTPKHLITATGQRVTLRCSPRSGDLSVYWYQQSLDQGLQFLIQYYNGEERAKGNILERFSAQQFPDLHSELNLSSLELGDSALYFCASSVLSGQGAASGYTFGSGTRLTVV.

The rearrangement joins TRBV6-5 to TRBJ1-5; 8 bases map to TRBD1. The CDR3 covers 13 residues. Germline lookup yields CDR1 MNHEY and CDR2 SVGAGI. Unmatched junction bases numbered 5, after V lost 7 bases and J lost 6 bases. CDR3 amino acids: CASTSQGAQPQHF. The CDR3 coding sequence is TGTGCCAGCACCTCCCAGGGGGCTCAGCCCCAGCATTTT.

The chain uses TRBV6-5 and TRBJ1-1; 8 positions agree with TRBD1. The CDR3 contains 14 residues. Germline assignment: CDR1 MNHEY and CDR2 SVGAGI. V was pared by 6 bases and J by 4 bases, with 7 bases of the junction left unmatched. Written as DNA, the CDR3 is TGTGCCAGCAGATTGGACAGGGACGGCACTGAAGCTTTCTTT. Residues: CASRLDRDGTEAFF.

The J gene is TRBJ2-3, the V gene TRBV3-1 (or the pseudogene TRBV3-2); D is perhaps TRBD2 (6 bases). This CDR3 has 15 residues. The germline gives CDR1 LGHDT, CDR2 YNNKEL (reference sequence). Trimming removed 0 bases at V and 8 bases at J, with 15 bases between. CDR3 in amino acids: CASSQDSGTGGTQYF. As DNA, the CDR3 is TGTGCCAGCAGCCAAGATTCAGGGACTGGCGGTACGCAGTATTTT.

J is TRBJ1-1 and V is TRBV7-2; TRBD1 is a possible D gene (6 bases). Trimming shortened V by 3 bases and J by 1 base, and 9 bases separated the two germline ends. Germline-derived CDR1 and CDR2 are SGHTA and FQGNSA. The CDR3 sequence is 14 residues long. The CDR3 DNA sequence: TGTGCCAGCAGCTTTACGGGACAGAACACTGAAGCTTTCTTT. Its protein is CASSFTGQNTEAFF. The whole variable domain, filled in from reference TRBV7-2 and TRBJ1-1, reads GAGVSQSPSNKVTEKGKDVELRCDPISGHTALYWYRQSLGQGLEFLIYFQGNSAPDKSGLPSDRFSAERTGGSVSTLTIQRTQQEDSAVYLCASSFTGQNTEAFFGQGTRLTVV.

V usage is TRBV5-1 and J usage is TRBJ1-1; 8 bases align to TRBD1. The V and J ends lost 6 bases and 0 bases, in that order; junction bases with no gene match: 4. CDR1 SGHRS and CDR2 YFSETQ come from the germline V gene. This CDR3 comprises 14 residues. The CDR3 DNA reads TGCGCCAGCACAAGACAGGGGCTGAACACTGAAGCTTTCTTT. Its protein product is CASTRQGLNTEAFF.

The chain links TRBV27 to TRBJ2-1; TRBD1 matches at 9 bases. Germline-derived CDR1 and CDR2 are MNHEY and SMNVEV (reference sequence). The CDR3 contains 15 residues. With 4 bases clipped from V and 3 bases from J, the junction kept 4 bases outside the gene matches. CDR3 in DNA: TGTGCCAGCAGTTCGGGACAGGGAAGCTACAATGAGCAGTTCTTC. Amino acids: CASSSGQGSYNEQFF.